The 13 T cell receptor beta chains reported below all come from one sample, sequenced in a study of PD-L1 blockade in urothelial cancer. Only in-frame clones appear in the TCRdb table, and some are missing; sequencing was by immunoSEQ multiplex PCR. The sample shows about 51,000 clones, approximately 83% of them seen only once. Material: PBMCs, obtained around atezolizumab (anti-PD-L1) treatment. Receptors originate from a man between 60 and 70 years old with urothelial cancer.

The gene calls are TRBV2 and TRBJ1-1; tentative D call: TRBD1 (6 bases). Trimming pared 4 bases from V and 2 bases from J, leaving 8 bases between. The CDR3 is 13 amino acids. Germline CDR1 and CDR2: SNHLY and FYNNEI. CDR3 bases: TGTGCCAGCAGTGTACAGGGTAACACTGAAGCTTTCTTT. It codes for CASSVQGNTEAFF.

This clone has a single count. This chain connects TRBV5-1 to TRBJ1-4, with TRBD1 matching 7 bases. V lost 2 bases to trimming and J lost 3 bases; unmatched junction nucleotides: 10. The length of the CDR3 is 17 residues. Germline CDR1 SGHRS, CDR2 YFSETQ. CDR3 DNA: TGCGCCAGCAGCTTCCGAGCAGGGGGGTACCCTAATGAAAAACTGTTTTTT. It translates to CASSFRAGGYPNEKLFF. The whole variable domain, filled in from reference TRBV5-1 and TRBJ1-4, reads KAGVTQTPRYLIKTRGQQVTLSCSPISGHRSVSWYQQTPGQGLQFLFEYFSETQRNKGNFPGRFSGRQFSNSRSEMNVSTLELGDSALYLCASSFRAGGYPNEKLFFGSGTQLSVL.

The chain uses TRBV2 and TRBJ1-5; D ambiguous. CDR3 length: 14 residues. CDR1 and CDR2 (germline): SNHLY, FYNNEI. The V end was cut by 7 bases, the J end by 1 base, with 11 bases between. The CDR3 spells CASNSQKSNQPQHF. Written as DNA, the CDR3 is TGTGCCAGCAATAGCCAGAAGAGCAATCAGCCCCAGCATTTT.

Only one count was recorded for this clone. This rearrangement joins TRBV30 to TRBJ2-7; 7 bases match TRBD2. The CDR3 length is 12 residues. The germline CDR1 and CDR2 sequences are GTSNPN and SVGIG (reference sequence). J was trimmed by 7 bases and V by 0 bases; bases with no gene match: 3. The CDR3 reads CAWSVTGREQYF. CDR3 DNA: TGTGCCTGGAGTGTAACCGGGAGGGAGCAGTACTTC. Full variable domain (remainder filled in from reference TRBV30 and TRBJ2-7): SQTIHQWPATLVQPVGSPLSLECTVEGTSNPNLYWYRQAAGRGLQLLFYSVGIGQISSEVPQNLSASRPQDRQFILSSKKLLLSDSGFYLCAWSVTGREQYFGPGTRLTVT.

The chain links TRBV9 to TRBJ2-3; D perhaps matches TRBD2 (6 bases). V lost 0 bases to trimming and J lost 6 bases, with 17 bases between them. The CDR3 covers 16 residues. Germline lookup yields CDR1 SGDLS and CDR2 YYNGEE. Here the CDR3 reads CASSVGPGGTGDTQYF. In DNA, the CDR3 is TGTGCCAGCAGCGTAGGCCCTGGCGGGACTGGGGATACGCAGTATTTT.

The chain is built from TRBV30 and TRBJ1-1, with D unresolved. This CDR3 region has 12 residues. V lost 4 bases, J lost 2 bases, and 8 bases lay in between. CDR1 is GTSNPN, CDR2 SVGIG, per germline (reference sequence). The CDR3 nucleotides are TGTGCCTGGATTGTTTATAACACTGAAGCTTTCTTT. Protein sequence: CAWIVYNTEAFF.

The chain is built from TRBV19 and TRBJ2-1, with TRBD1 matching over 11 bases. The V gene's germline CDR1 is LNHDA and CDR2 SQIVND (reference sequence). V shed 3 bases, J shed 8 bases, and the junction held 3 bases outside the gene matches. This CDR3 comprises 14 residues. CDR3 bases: TGTGCCAGTAGTATTCGGGACAGGGGGGATGAGCAGTTCTTC. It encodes CASSIRDRGDEQFF.

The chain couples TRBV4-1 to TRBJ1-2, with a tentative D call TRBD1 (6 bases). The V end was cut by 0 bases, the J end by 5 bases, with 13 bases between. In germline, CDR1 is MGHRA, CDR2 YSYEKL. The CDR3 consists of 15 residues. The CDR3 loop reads CASSQEDRLGYGYTF. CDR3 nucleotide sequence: TGCGCCAGCAGCCAAGAAGACAGGTTGGGTTATGGCTACACCTTC.

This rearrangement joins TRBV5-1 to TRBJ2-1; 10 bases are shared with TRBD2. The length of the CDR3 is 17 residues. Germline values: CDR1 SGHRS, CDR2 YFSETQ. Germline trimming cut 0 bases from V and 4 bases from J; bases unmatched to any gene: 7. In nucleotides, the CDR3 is TGCGCCAGCAGCTTGGCCCCCCCTAGCGGGGGTTACAATGAGCAGTTCTTC. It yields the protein CASSLAPPSGGYNEQFF.

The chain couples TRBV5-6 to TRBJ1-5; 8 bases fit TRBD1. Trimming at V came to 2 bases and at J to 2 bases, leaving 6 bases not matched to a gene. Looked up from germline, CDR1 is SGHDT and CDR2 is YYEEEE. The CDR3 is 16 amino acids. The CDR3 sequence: CASSLAGQARNQPQHF. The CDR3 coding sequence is TGTGCCAGCAGCTTAGCGGGACAGGCGCGCAATCAGCCCCAGCATTTT.

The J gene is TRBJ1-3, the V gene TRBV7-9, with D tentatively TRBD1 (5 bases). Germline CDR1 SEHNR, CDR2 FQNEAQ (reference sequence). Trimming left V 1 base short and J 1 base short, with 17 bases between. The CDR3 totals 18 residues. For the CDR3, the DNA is TGTGCCAGCAGCTTAGGGGCCCGGCAGGGATGGTCTGGAAACACCATATATTTT. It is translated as CASSLGARQGWSGNTIYF. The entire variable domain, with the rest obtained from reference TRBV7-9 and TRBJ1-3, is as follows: DTGVSQNPRHKITKRGQNVTFRCDPISEHNRLYWYRQTLGQGPEFLTYFQNEAQLEKSRLLSDRFSAERPKGSFSTLEIQRTEQGDSAMYLCASSLGARQGWSGNTIYFGEGSWLTVV.

CDR3 coding DNA: TGTGCCAGCTCCCGGGGAAACTCGGGGGTCAGCCAGTATGAAGCTTTCTTT. Translation gives CASSRGNSGVSQYEAFF. The chain recombines TRBV18 with TRBJ1-1; a possible D gene is TRBD1 (5 bases). V was shortened by 6 bases and J by 7 bases, with 27 bases between the two germline ends. CDR1 is KGHSH, CDR2 LQKENI, per germline. This CDR3 contains 17 residues.

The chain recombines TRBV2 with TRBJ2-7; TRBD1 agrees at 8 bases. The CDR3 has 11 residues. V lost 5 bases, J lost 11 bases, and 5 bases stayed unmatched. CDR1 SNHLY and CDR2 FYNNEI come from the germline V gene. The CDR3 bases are TGTGCCAGCAGTCTTGCGACAGGGGAGTACTTC. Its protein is CASSLATGEYF.